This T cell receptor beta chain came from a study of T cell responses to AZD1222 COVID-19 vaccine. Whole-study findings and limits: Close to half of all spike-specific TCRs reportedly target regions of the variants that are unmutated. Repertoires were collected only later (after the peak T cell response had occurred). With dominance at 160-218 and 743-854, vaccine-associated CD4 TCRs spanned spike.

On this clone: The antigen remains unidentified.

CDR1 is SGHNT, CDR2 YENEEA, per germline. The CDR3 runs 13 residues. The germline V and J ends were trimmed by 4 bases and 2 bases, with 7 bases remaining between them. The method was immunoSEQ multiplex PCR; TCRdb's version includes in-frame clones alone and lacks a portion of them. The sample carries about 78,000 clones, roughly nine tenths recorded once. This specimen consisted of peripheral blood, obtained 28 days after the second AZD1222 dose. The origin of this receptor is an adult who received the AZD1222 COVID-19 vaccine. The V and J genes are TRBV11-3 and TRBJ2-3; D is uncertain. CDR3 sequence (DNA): TGTGCCAGCAGCTCGGATCTCACAGATACGCAGTATTTT. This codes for CASSSDLTDTQYF.